Given below is one T cell receptor beta chain in context. As yet, its antigen is unknown. One junction end disagrees with the germline gene, perhaps due to a read error. These data belong to a study of tumor-infiltrating lymphocytes in primary liver carcinoma. Findings of the study overall: The proportion of top clones found throughout all five tumor regions was only about 7.5-24%.

CDR1 SGHAT and CDR2 FQNNGV come from the germline V gene. This CDR3 has 15 residues. Co-extraction yielded RNA and DNA from around 20-30 mg of unsorted bulk tissue. The patients lived with chronic HBV infection and had not yet received any treatment. The investigators made TCR beta cDNA from about 0.45 ug total RNA, using a constant-region primer. Nested multiplex PCR, run for three rounds with slightly modified ARM-PCR, yielded TCR beta libraries. The first two PCR rounds used TRBV1-TRBV30 forward primers with a C-beta reverse primer, roughly 11 cycles each. TCRdb re-derived calls from the multiplex PCR reads in MiXCR, one entry per CDR3 protein. The sample lists 100,000 to 120,000 distinct CDR3 sequences, roughly 80% seen once, with approximately 20% in the top ten.

The source material was liver tumor tissue from sampling region 3. The subset was: tumor region T3, left-lateral pole. This TCR was sampled from a man aged 40-50 years with primary liver carcinoma and hepatitis B virus infection. The chain is built from TRBV11-2 and TRBJ2-5, with D uncertain. The CDR3 DNA sequence: TGTGCCAGTAGCCCTCTCGGGCTAGTCCCAGAGACCCAGTATTTC. It is translated as CASSPLGLVPETQYF.